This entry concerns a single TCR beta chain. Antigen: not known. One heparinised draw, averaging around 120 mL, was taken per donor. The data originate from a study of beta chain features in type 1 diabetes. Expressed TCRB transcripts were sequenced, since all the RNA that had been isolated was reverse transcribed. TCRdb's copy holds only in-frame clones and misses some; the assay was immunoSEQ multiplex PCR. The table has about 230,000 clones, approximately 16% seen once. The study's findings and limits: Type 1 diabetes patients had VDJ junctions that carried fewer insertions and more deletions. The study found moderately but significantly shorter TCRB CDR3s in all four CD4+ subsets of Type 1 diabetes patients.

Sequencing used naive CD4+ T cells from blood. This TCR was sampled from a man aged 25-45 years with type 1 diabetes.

The CDR3, as DNA: TGCAGTGGGGCCCGCGCAGATACGCAGTATTTT. Amino acid sequence: CSGARADTQYF. The chain employs TRBV20-1 and TRBJ2-3, with D uncertain. The CDR3 covers 11 residues. V lost 7 bases, J lost 4 bases, and 9 bases lay in between. Germline V gene data show CDR1 as DFQATT and CDR2 as SNEGSKA (reference sequence).